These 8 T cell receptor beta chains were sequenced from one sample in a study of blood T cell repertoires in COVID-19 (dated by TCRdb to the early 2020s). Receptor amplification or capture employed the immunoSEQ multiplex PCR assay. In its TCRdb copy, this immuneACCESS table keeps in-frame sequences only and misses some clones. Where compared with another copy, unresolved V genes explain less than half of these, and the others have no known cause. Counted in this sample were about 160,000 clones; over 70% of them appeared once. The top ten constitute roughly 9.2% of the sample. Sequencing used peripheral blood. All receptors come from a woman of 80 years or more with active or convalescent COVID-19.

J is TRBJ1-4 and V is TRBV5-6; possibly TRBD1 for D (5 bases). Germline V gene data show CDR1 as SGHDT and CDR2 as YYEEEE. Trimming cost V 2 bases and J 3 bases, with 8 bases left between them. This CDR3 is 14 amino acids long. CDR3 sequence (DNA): TGTGCCAGCAGCTTTGGGACTCCTAATGAAAAACTGTTTTTT. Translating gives CASSFGTPNEKLFF.

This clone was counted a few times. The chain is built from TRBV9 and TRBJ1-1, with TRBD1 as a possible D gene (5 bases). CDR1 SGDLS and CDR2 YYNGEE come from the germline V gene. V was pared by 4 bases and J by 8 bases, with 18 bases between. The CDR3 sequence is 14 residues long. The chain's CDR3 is CASSSGGGIKEAFF. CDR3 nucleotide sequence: TGTGCCAGCAGCTCAGGCGGGGGGATCAAAGAAGCTTTCTTT.

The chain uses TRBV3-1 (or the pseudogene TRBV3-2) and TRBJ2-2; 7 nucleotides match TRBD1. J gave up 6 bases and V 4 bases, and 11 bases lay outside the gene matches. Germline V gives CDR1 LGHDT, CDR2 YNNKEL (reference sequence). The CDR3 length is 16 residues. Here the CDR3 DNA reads TGTGCCAGCAGCCCCAAGTCGACAGGGAAACCCGGGGAGCTGTTTTTT. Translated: CASSPKSTGKPGELFF.

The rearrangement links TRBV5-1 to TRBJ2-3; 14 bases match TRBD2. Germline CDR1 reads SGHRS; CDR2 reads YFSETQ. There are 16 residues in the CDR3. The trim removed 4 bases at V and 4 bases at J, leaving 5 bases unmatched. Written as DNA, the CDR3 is TGCGCCAGCAGCCCGACTAGCGGGGGGGCAGCAGATACGCAGTATTTT. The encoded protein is CASSPTSGGAADTQYF.

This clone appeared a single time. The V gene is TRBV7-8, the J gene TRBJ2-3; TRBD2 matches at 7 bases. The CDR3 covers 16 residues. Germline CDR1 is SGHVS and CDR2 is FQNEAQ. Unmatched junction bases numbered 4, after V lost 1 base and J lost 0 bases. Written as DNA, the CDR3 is TGTGCCAGCAGCTTAGGGGCGGGACTAAGCACAGATACGCAGTATTTT. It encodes CASSLGAGLSTDTQYF.

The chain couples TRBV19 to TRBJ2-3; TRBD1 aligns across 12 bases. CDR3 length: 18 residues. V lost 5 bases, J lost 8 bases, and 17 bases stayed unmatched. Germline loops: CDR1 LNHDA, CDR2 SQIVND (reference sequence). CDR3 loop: CASSPPLRDRGPLSTQYF. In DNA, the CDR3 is TGTGCCAGTAGTCCTCCCCTCCGGGACAGGGGGCCCTTAAGTACGCAGTATTTT.

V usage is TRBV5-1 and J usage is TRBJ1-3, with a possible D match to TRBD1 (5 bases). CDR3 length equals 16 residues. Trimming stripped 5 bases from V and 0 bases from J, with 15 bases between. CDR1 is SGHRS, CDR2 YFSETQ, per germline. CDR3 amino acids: CASSVGDSRSGNTIYF. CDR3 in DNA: TGCGCCAGCAGTGTCGGCGACAGCCGCTCTGGAAACACCATATATTTT. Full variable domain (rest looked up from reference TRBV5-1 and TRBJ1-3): KAGVTQTPRYLIKTRGQQVTLSCSPISGHRSVSWYQQTPGQGLQFLFEYFSETQRNKGNFPGRFSGRQFSNSRSEMNVSTLELGDSALYLCASSVGDSRSGNTIYFGEGSWLTVV.

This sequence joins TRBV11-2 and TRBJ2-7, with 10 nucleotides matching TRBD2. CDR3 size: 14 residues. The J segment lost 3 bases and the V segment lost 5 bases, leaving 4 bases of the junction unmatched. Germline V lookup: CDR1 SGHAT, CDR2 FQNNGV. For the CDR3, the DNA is TGTGCCAGCAGCCTAGCGGGGGATTACTACGAGCAGTACTTC. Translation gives CASSLAGDYYEQYF.